These 28 T cell receptor beta chains originate from one sample sequenced in a study of CD8 T cells in ankylosing spondylitis. In TCRdb, the 5' RACE reads were re-called with MiXCR into one record per CDR3 protein. Among approximately 300,000 distinct CDR3 sequences listed, around 18% were seen once. The sequencing sample was made of blood, either unsorted or a sorted T cell fraction (not recorded which). These receptors all come from a male donor with ankylosing spondylitis or in good health (not recorded which).

Ten or more counts support this clonotype. The chain couples TRBV20-1 to TRBJ1-3; 8 positions agree with TRBD1. The CDR3 is made up of 14 amino acids. CDR1 is DFQATT and CDR2 is SNEGSKA in the germline V gene (reference sequence). V dropped 4 bases and J dropped 2; count of bases not matched to a gene: 4. This CDR3 is CSAIATGAGNTIYF. As DNA, the CDR3 is TGCAGTGCTATCGCGACAGGGGCTGGAAACACCATATATTTT.

The chain is built from TRBV5-8 and TRBJ2-3, with unresolved D. Trimming removed 5 bases from V and 4 bases from J, with 11 bases in between. The CDR3 sequence is 13 residues long. Germline CDR1 and CDR2: SGHTS and YDEGEE. CDR3 in DNA: TGTGCCAGCAGTCCCATGCCCCCAGATACGCAGTATTTT. Protein sequence: CASSPMPPDTQYF.

The V gene is TRBV20-1, the J gene TRBJ1-2, with TRBD1 matching 9 bases. There are 15 residues in the CDR3. Germline V lookup: CDR1 DFQATT, CDR2 SNEGSKA (reference sequence). The junction had 8 bases not matched to a gene; V was cut back by 2 bases and J by 4 bases. The CDR3, as DNA: TGCAGTGCTAGATTGAACAGGGGGCTTGGCTATGGCTACACCTTC. Translated: CSARLNRGLGYGYTF.

In regard to this clonotype: A much more abundant neighbour one base away suggests this may be a read error. J is TRBJ2-1 and V is TRBV20-1, with D possibly being TRBD2 (5 bases). The germline V and J ends were trimmed by 3 bases and 3 bases, with 6 bases remaining between them. The CDR3 is 12 amino acids. Germline values: CDR1 DFQATT, CDR2 SNEGSKA (reference sequence). The CDR3 nucleotides are TGCAGTGCTAGCGGGGTCTACAATGAGCAGTTCTTC. This codes for CSASGVYNEQFF.

The chain combines TRBV12-3 or TRBV12-4 with TRBJ1-4, with a possible D match to TRBD1 (6 bases). This CDR3 contains 15 residues. V lost 4 bases and J lost 6, with 15 bases in between. DNA for the CDR3: TGTGCCAGCAGTTCCCTGGGCGGGGGCTATGAAAAACTGTTTTTT. This codes for CASSSLGGGYEKLFF.

The chain uses TRBV12-3 or TRBV12-4 and TRBJ1-4; D not certain. Trimming stripped 2 bases from V and 8 bases from J, with 15 bases between. CDR3 length: 15 residues. The CDR3, as DNA: TGTGCCAGCAGTTTATTGGAGGGATCAATGGAAAAACTGTTTTTT. Protein product: CASSLLEGSMEKLFF.

The chain combines TRBV20-1 with TRBJ2-1, with 9 bases aligning to TRBD1. The CDR3 runs to 13 residues. The germline V gene has CDR1 DFQATT and CDR2 SNEGSKA (reference sequence). V lost 5 bases and J lost 9; bases outside the gene matches: 8. As DNA, the CDR3 is TGCAGTGCTTCCACAGGGGGCAATGGTGAGCAGTTCTTC. Translated, it gives CSASTGGNGEQFF.

This clonotype was seen ten or more times. The gene calls are TRBV5-1 and TRBJ2-3; D is tentatively TRBD1 or TRBD2 (5 bases each). The CDR3 length is 13 residues. In germline, CDR1 is SGHRS, CDR2 YFSETQ. V lost 4 bases, J lost 2 bases, and 8 bases lay in between. The CDR3 region is CASSEGTTDTQYF. CDR3 nucleotides: TGCGCCAGCAGCGAGGGGACCACAGATACGCAGTATTTT.

This clonotype was seen many times. This sequence joins TRBV28 and TRBJ2-5; D is perhaps TRBD2 (6 bases). CDR3 length: 16 amino acids. Trimming removed 4 bases from V and 5 bases from J, with 20 bases in between. Germline V gives CDR1 MDHEN, CDR2 SYDVKM. CDR3 residues: CASSSTRRAGIETQYF. CDR3 coding DNA: TGTGCCAGCAGTTCAACCCGGAGGGCGGGAATCGAGACCCAGTACTTC.

This clonotype has only a few counts. The chain recombines TRBV2 with TRBJ2-2, with 8 bases lining up with TRBD1. This CDR3 contains 17 residues. The germline V gene has CDR1 SNHLY and CDR2 FYNNEI. The V and J ends lost 3 bases and 1 base, in that order; junction bases with no gene match: 7. The CDR3 loop is CASSDDRGNVNTGELFF. For the CDR3, the DNA is TGTGCCAGCAGTGACGACAGGGGTAACGTGAACACCGGGGAGCTGTTTTTT.

V is TRBV9 and J is TRBJ2-2; no clear D. CDR1 and CDR2 (germline): SGDLS, YYNGEE. The CDR3 loop spans 12 amino acids. V was shortened by 6 bases and J by 2 bases, with 5 bases between the two germline ends. The CDR3 sequence is CASNRNTGELFF. The CDR3 coding sequence is TGTGCCAGCAACCGAAACACCGGGGAGCTGTTTTTT. The complete variable domain, with remaining parts taken from reference TRBV9 and TRBJ2-2, reads DSGVTQTPKHLITATGQRVTLRCSPRSGDLSVYWYQQSLDQGLQFLIQYYNGEERAKGNILERFSAQQFPDLHSELNLSSLELGDSALYFCASNRNTGELFFGEGSRLTVL.

Only a few counts were recorded for this clonotype. The chain is built from TRBV12-3 or TRBV12-4 and TRBJ2-2, with D perhaps TRBD1 (5 bases). This CDR3 has 16 amino acids. Trimming stripped 3 bases from V and 1 base from J, with 12 bases between. Here the CDR3 DNA reads TGTGCCAGCAGTTTTGAACAGGTAGAGAACACCGGGGAGCTGTTTTTT. It codes for CASSFEQVENTGELFF.

V and J are TRBV29-1 and TRBJ2-2; D not certain. Per the germline V gene, CDR1 is SQVTM and CDR2 is ANQGSEA. Trimming took 6 bases from V and 0 from J, leaving 8 bases between them. The CDR3 is 13 amino acids. The CDR3 loop is CSVYGPNTGELFF. The CDR3 nucleotides are TGCAGCGTGTATGGGCCGAACACCGGGGAGCTGTTTTTT.

The chain joins TRBV20-1 to TRBJ1-3; D perhaps matches TRBD1 (6 bases). The length of the CDR3 is 13 residues. Germline CDR1 is DFQATT and CDR2 is SNEGSKA (reference sequence). Trimming removed 1 base at V and 8 bases at J, with 12 bases between. The CDR3 sequence is CSARAGGLDTIYF. CDR3 coding DNA: TGCAGTGCTAGAGCTGGGGGGCTGGACACCATATATTTT.

The chain employs TRBV20-1 and TRBJ2-1; possible D gene TRBD2, 5 bases. The germline V and J ends were trimmed by 0 bases and 8 bases, with 11 bases remaining between them. Per the germline V gene, CDR1 is DFQATT and CDR2 is SNEGSKA (reference sequence). The CDR3 contains 13 residues. In nucleotides, the CDR3 is TGCAGTGCTAGAGATTGGGGAGAACATGAGCAGTTCTTC. As protein: CSARDWGEHEQFF.

The chain joins TRBV7-9 to TRBJ2-3; TRBD1 matches at 10 bases. V lost 4 bases, J lost 2 bases, and 6 bases stayed unmatched. The CDR3 covers 16 residues. In germline, CDR1 is SEHNR, CDR2 FQNEAQ (reference sequence). The CDR3 region is CASSSGTGVITDTQYF. The CDR3 nucleotides are TGTGCCAGCAGCTCCGGGACAGGGGTGATCACAGATACGCAGTATTTT.

This clonotype showed up just a few times. The V call is TRBV10-3, the J call TRBJ2-5; D remains ambiguous. The V gene's germline CDR1 is ENHRY and CDR2 SYGVKD. The CDR3 runs to 14 residues. V shed 2 bases and J shed 1 base, with 8 bases lying between them. In DNA form, the CDR3 reads TGTGCCATCAGTGAGATGGACCCCCAAGAGACCCAGTACTTC. This encodes CAISEMDPQETQYF.

J is TRBJ2-1 and V is TRBV6-5; TRBD1 matches 10 bases. Germline CDR1 and CDR2: MNHEY and SVGAGI. V gave up 5 bases and J gave up 10 bases; unmatched junction bases: 2. CDR3 size: 12 residues. This chain's CDR3 is CASSKTGGEQFF. CDR3 sequence (DNA): TGTGCCAGCAGTAAGACAGGGGGCGAGCAGTTCTTC.

This clonotype was observed at least ten times. This chain uses TRBV5-6 with TRBJ2-3; D is perhaps TRBD2 (5 bases). This CDR3 is built from 15 residues. Germline assignment: CDR1 SGHDT and CDR2 YYEEEE. V was trimmed by 0 bases and J by 0 bases, leaving 8 bases between them. DNA of the CDR3: TGTGCCAGCAGCTTGGGGAGCGGAAGCACAGATACGCAGTATTTT. Its protein product is CASSLGSGSTDTQYF.

In DNA, the CDR3 is TGTGCCAGCCTAAACGGGGCGGATACGCAGTATTTT. Its protein is CASLNGADTQYF. This chain links TRBV12-3 or TRBV12-4 with TRBJ2-3; D could derive from TRBD1 or TRBD2 (5 bases each). This CDR3 has 12 residues. V was clipped by 8 bases and J by 6 bases, with 12 bases between them.

The J gene is TRBJ2-1, the V gene TRBV5-1; D remains unclear. The CDR3 runs 17 residues. Trimming removed 0 bases at V and 0 bases at J, with 13 bases between. Germline V lookup: CDR1 SGHRS, CDR2 YFSETQ. CDR3 in amino acids: CASSLASAESSYNEQFF. DNA for the CDR3: TGCGCCAGCAGCTTGGCCAGTGCAGAAAGCTCCTACAATGAGCAGTTCTTC.

This clonotype was seen at least ten times. This chain joins TRBV4-1 and TRBJ2-3, with 8 bases aligning to TRBD2. The CDR3 is made up of 16 amino acids. The germline V gene has CDR1 MGHRA and CDR2 YSYEKL. With V trimmed by 5 bases and J by 1 base, 8 bases remained unmatched. CDR3 nucleotides: TGCGCCAGCAGCTCTGGCGGGGGGATGCGCACAGATACGCAGTATTTT. It yields the protein CASSSGGGMRTDTQYF.

The chain has TRBV12-3 or TRBV12-4 and TRBJ1-2, with D possibly being TRBD1 (5 bases). The CDR3 contains 13 residues. V was pared by 5 bases and J by 4 bases, with 11 bases between. CDR3 nucleotide sequence: TGTGCCAGCAGTCCGGGACCAACCTATGGCTACACCTTC. It encodes CASSPGPTYGYTF.

This clonotype appeared many times. The chain is built from TRBV20-1 and TRBJ1-1, with no clear D. V dropped 5 bases and J dropped 3 bases, with 13 bases sitting between them. The CDR3 has 13 residues. CDR1 is DFQATT and CDR2 is SNEGSKA in the germline V gene (reference sequence). For the CDR3, the DNA is TGCAGTGCTTACCGGATTATCGACACTGAAGCTTTCTTT. The encoded protein is CSAYRIIDTEAFF.

The CDR3 sequence: CASSQLAGGPDEQFF. The DNA for the CDR3 is TGTGCCAGCAGCCAACTGGCGGGGGGGCCAGATGAGCAGTTCTTC. This sequence joins TRBV3-1 and TRBJ2-1; 9 nucleotides align to TRBD2. This CDR3 is built from 15 residues. CDR1 LGHDT and CDR2 YNNKEL come from the germline V gene (reference sequence). The V and J ends lost 2 bases and 8 bases, in that order; junction bases with no gene match: 7.

This clonotype was observed at least ten times. V usage is TRBV28 and J usage is TRBJ2-1, with 13 positions matching TRBD2. CDR1 is MDHEN and CDR2 is SYDVKM in the germline V gene. Trimming at V came to 5 bases and at J to 8 bases, leaving 9 bases not matched to a gene. The CDR3 covers 16 residues. The chain's CDR3 is CASSGSRTSGSHEQFF. For the CDR3, the DNA is TGTGCCAGCAGTGGCAGCCGGACTAGCGGGAGCCATGAGCAGTTCTTC.

A few counts support this clonotype. V gene TRBV6-2 or TRBV6-3 combines with J gene TRBJ2-5; the D gene could be TRBD1 or TRBD2 (5 bases each). The CDR3 runs to 16 residues. The ends were cut back, 6 bases at V and 2 bases at J, with 19 bases in the middle. Germline V CDR1 and CDR2: MNHEY, SVGEGT. CDR3 sequence: CASSSPLTGPQETQYF. DNA of the CDR3: TGTGCCAGCAGCTCCCCTCTCACGGGACCACAAGAGACCCAGTACTTC.

The CDR3 reads CATAPRFLAGGPTSTDTQYF. Written as DNA, the CDR3 is TGTGCCACCGCGCCCCGGTTCTTAGCGGGAGGTCCCACTAGCACAGATACGCAGTATTTT. The genes are TRBV24-1 and TRBJ2-3; the match to TRBD2 covers 10 bases. There are 20 residues in the CDR3. CDR1 KGHDR and CDR2 SFDVKD come from the germline V gene. The ends lost 9 bases at V and 0 bases at J; junction bases unmatched: 20.